The 21 T cell receptor beta chains below all came from one sample that was sequenced in a study of T cell changes during pregnancy in multiple sclerosis. Generated by immunoSEQ multiplex PCR, the TCRdb table keeps only in-frame clones and is missing some. Of more than 30,000 clones in the sample, around 90% were seen once. The source material was CD4+ T cells from peripheral blood mononuclear cells, sampled before pregnancy. The source is a female donor with multiple sclerosis, enrolled in a pregnancy study.

This clone has only one observation. The rearrangement joins TRBV5-4 to TRBJ2-3; 7 bases match TRBD2. This CDR3 has 16 residues. CDR1 is SGHNT and CDR2 is YYREEE in the germline V gene (reference sequence). Losses at the gene ends were 3 bases for V and 4 bases for J; bases not matched to a gene: 11. CDR3 region: CASSWGGNAWPDTQYF. The CDR3 DNA sequence: TGTGCCAGCAGCTGGGGGGGGAACGCCTGGCCAGATACGCAGTATTTT.

Comments on this clone: Different DNA sequences within this sample yield the same CDR3. This chain links TRBV4-1 with TRBJ1-2, with TRBD1 identical over 7 bases. Looked up from germline, CDR1 is MGHRA and CDR2 is YSYEKL. The CDR3 totals 14 residues. The trim removed 3 bases at V and 4 bases at J, leaving 5 bases unmatched. The CDR3 region is CASSQEQGIYGYTF. The CDR3 DNA follows: TGCGCCAGCAGCCAGGAACAGGGGATCTATGGCTACACCTTC.

The rearrangement uses TRBV19 and TRBJ2-5, with a tentative D call TRBD2 (5 bases). The CDR3 length is 14 residues. Per germline, CDR1 LNHDA and CDR2 SQIVND (reference sequence). V lost 5 bases and J lost 9, with 19 bases in between. DNA of the CDR3: TGTGCCAGTAGTGTCTGGACTGCTCGGGGTGCCCAGTACTTC. This sequence encodes CASSVWTARGAQYF.

This chain links TRBV30 with TRBJ2-2; a possible D gene is TRBD1 (5 bases). V lost 4 bases and J lost 3, with 12 bases in between. The V gene's germline CDR1 is GTSNPN and CDR2 SVGIG (reference sequence). CDR3 length equals 14 residues. The CDR3 coding sequence is TGTGCCTGGAAGGGTCGACAGTACACCGGGGAGCTGTTTTTT. Amino acid sequence: CAWKGRQYTGELFF.

J is TRBJ2-5 and V is TRBV5-1; TRBD1 agrees at 7 bases. This CDR3 comprises 14 residues. Unmatched junction bases numbered 6, after V lost 4 bases and J lost 3 bases. Germline V gives CDR1 SGHRS, CDR2 YFSETQ. The CDR3 loop is CASSHATGEETQYF. The CDR3 bases are TGCGCCAGCAGCCACGCCACAGGGGAAGAGACCCAGTACTTC.

This clone was counted a single time. V gene TRBV28 combines with J gene TRBJ1-5, with D tentatively TRBD1 (6 bases). Germline V gives CDR1 MDHEN, CDR2 SYDVKM. The CDR3 spans 12 residues. Trimming cost V 4 bases and J 6 bases, with 7 bases left between them. CDR3: CASSSRGQPQHF. The CDR3 DNA reads as TGTGCCAGCAGTTCCAGGGGTCAGCCCCAGCATTTT. Together with reference TRBV28 and TRBJ1-5, the CDR3 gives the full variable domain: DVKVTQSSRYLVKRTGEKVFLECVQDMDHENMFWYRQDPGLGLRLIYFSYDVKMKEKGDIPEGYSVSREKKERFSLILESASTNQTSMYLCASSSRGQPQHFGDGTRLSIL.

The chain couples TRBV11-2 to TRBJ2-2, with 15 nucleotides matching TRBD2. Trimming at V came to 4 bases and at J to 7 bases, leaving 4 bases not matched to a gene. The germline V gene encodes CDR1 SGHAT and CDR2 FQNNGV. The CDR3 runs to 16 residues. The CDR3 region is CASSWGTSGGYGELFF. The DNA of the CDR3 is TGTGCCAGCAGCTGGGGGACTAGCGGGGGGTACGGGGAGCTGTTTTTT. Drawing the rest from reference TRBV11-2 and TRBJ2-2, the complete variable domain is EAGVAQSPRYKIIEKRQSVAFWCNPISGHATLYWYQQILGQGPKLLIQFQNNGVVDDSQLPKDRFSAERLKGVDSTLKIQPAKLEDSAVYLCASSWGTSGGYGELFFGEGSRLTVL.

The gene calls are TRBV2 and TRBJ1-1; D is uncertain. CDR3 length: 13 amino acids. Deletions cut 4 bases from V and 3 bases from J, with 9 bases between. The V gene's germline CDR1 is SNHLY and CDR2 FYNNEI. Here the CDR3 DNA reads TGTGCCAGCAGTGGTATTAGAGACACTGAAGCTTTCTTT. This encodes CASSGIRDTEAFF.

This chain joins TRBV6-1 and TRBJ1-6, with D unresolved. This CDR3 is built from 12 residues. Trimming shortened V by 3 bases and J by 11 bases, and 8 bases separated the two germline ends. CDR1 is MNHNS and CDR2 is SASEGT in the germline V gene. CDR3: CASSDVGAPLHF. The CDR3 coding sequence is TGTGCCAGCAGTGATGTGGGAGCACCCCTCCACTTT.

The chain recombines TRBV6-5 with TRBJ1-4; 8 positions match TRBD1. V was clipped by 2 bases and J by 6 bases; unmatched bases: 2. Germline CDR1 reads MNHEY; CDR2 reads SVGAGI. This CDR3 is built from 14 residues. The CDR3 region has the DNA TGTGCCAGCAGTTACGGACAGGGTTATGAAAAACTGTTTTTT. Protein: CASSYGQGYEKLFF.

The V and J genes are TRBV4-3 and TRBJ1-2, with TRBD1 as a possible D gene (6 bases). Germline V gene sequence: CDR1 LGHNA, CDR2 YSLEER. V was shortened by 0 bases and J by 8 bases, with 16 bases between the two germline ends. The CDR3 has 15 residues. The CDR3 DNA is TGCGCCAGCAGCCAAGAAAGCAGGGGCCTGGGGGGCTACACCTTC. Translating it yields CASSQESRGLGGYTF.

The genes are TRBV4-3 and TRBJ1-4; D remains unclear. CDR1 is LGHNA and CDR2 is YSLEER in the germline V gene. This CDR3 is 14 amino acids long. The V end lost 4 bases, the J end lost 5 bases, and 11 bases lay between the germline ends. Written as DNA, the CDR3 is TGCGCCAGCAGCCCCCAGGCAAGGAATGAAAAACTGTTTTTT. Translation: CASSPQARNEKLFF.

This CDR3 reads CASSVGTGGNTIYF. The CDR3, as DNA: TGTGCCAGCAGTGTTGGGACAGGAGGGAACACCATATATTTT. V gene TRBV2 combines with J gene TRBJ1-3; TRBD1 matches at 8 bases. Looked up from germline, CDR1 is SNHLY and CDR2 is FYNNEI. The CDR3 sequence is 14 residues long. The ends lost 4 bases at V and 7 bases at J; junction bases unmatched: 6. Full variable domain (rest looked up from reference TRBV2 and TRBJ1-3): EPEVTQTPSHQVTQMGQEVILRCVPISNHLYFYWYRQILGQKVEFLVSFYNNEISEKSEIFDDQFSVERPDGSNFTLKIRSTKLEDSAMYFCASSVGTGGNTIYFGEGSWLTVV.

This sequence joins TRBV30 and TRBJ2-3, with D possibly TRBD1 on 5 matching bases. V lost 1 base to trimming and J lost 0 bases, with 17 bases between them. This CDR3 region has 17 residues. Germline V gene sequence: CDR1 GTSNPN, CDR2 SVGIG (reference sequence). The CDR3 DNA is TGTGCCTGGAGTGACTCCCCGACCCCAGGGAGCACAGATACGCAGTATTTT. Protein product: CAWSDSPTPGSTDTQYF.

The chain combines TRBV5-6 with TRBJ2-7; tentatively, D is TRBD2 (5 bases). This CDR3 contains 13 residues. Germline V CDR1 and CDR2: SGHDT, YYEEEE. V dropped 2 bases and J dropped 4 bases, with 10 bases sitting between them. For the CDR3, the DNA is TGTGCCAGCAGCTTTGGGAGAGGTTACGAGCAGTACTTC. Protein: CASSFGRGYEQYF. Full variable domain (remainder filled in from reference TRBV5-6 and TRBJ2-7): DAGVTQSPTHLIKTRGQQVTLRCSPKSGHDTVSWYQQALGQGPQFIFQYYEEEERQRGNFPDRFSGHQFPNYSSELNVNALLLGDSALYLCASSFGRGYEQYFGPGTRLTVT.

This clone is a singleton in its sample. The gene calls are TRBV7-9 and TRBJ1-1, with 7 positions matching TRBD1. J lost 5 bases, V lost 2 bases, and 5 bases had no gene match. Germline CDR1 and CDR2: SEHNR and FQNEAQ (reference sequence). This CDR3 is built from 14 residues. CDR3 coding DNA: TGTGCCAGCAGCTTACAGGGGGGTTTAACTGAAGCTTTCTTT. Its translation is CASSLQGGLTEAFF.

Comment on this clone: The junction departs from the called germline gene at one end, perhaps through a read error. The gene calls are TRBV7-7 and TRBJ2-7, with D possibly being TRBD2 (6 bases). The germline gives CDR1 SSHAT, CDR2 FNYEAQ (reference sequence). The CDR3 spans 15 residues. The CDR3 loop reads CASSLGREPSYEQYF. The DNA of the CDR3 is TGTGCTAGCAGCTTAGGTCGGGAGCCGAGCTACGAGCAGTACTTC. Filled out from reference TRBV7-7 and TRBJ2-7, the complete variable domain reads GAGVSQSPRYKVTKRGQDVTLRCDPISSHATLYWYQQALGQGPEFLTYFNYEAQPDKSGLPSDRFSAERPEGSISTLTIQRTEQRDSAMYRCASSLGREPSYEQYFGPGTRLTVT.

The rearrangement joins TRBV19 to TRBJ1-1; D remains ambiguous. Trimming took 8 bases from V and 1 from J, leaving 17 bases between them. The CDR3 extends over 15 amino acids. Germline V gene sequence: CDR1 LNHDA, CDR2 SQIVND (reference sequence). CDR3 residues: CASLPISPGNTEAFF. In nucleotides, the CDR3 is TGTGCCAGTCTCCCGATCTCGCCGGGGAACACTGAAGCTTTCTTT.

The CDR3 sequence: CASSWGGSSGNTIYF. Written as DNA, the CDR3 is TGTGCCAGCAGCTGGGGGGGAAGCTCTGGAAACACCATATATTTT. This rearrangement joins TRBV7-9 to TRBJ1-3, with D maybe TRBD1 (5 bases). The length of the CDR3 is 15 residues. Per germline, CDR1 SEHNR and CDR2 FQNEAQ (reference sequence). Trimming removed 4 bases from V and 0 bases from J, with 10 bases in between.

The chain joins TRBV2 to TRBJ1-3, with D perhaps TRBD1 (6 bases). Germline CDR1 reads SNHLY; CDR2 reads FYNNEI. This CDR3 has 18 residues. Trimming left V 6 bases short and J 0 bases short, with 21 bases between. The CDR3 is CASRQGWLNLYSGNTIYF. DNA of the CDR3: TGTGCCAGCAGGCAGGGGTGGCTGAATCTTTACTCTGGAAACACCATATATTTT.

This clone was observed a handful of times. The CDR3: CASRMGGGLDNEQFF. CDR3 DNA: TGTGCCAGCAGAATGGGGGGGGGATTGGACAATGAGCAGTTCTTC. The chain uses TRBV6-1 and TRBJ2-1; 7 bases agree with TRBD2. The germline V gene has CDR1 MNHNS and CDR2 SASEGT. The CDR3 runs 15 residues. The V gene end was trimmed by 6 bases and the J gene end by 5 bases; junction bases not matched to a gene: 10.